A single sample is the source of the 6 T cell receptor beta chains below, sequenced in a study of T cell repertoires in cytomegalovirus infection. The antigens these receptors bind are not known. TCRdb analysed the reads with MiXCR anew, one entry per CDR3 protein. The repertoire holds approximately 910,000 distinct CDR3 sequences, with around 32% as singletons. Here the sequenced sample was cultured CD8+ T cells from PBMCs, taken from culture after CMV antigen stimulation. The origin of the receptors is a human donor in good health (CMV status not recorded). Some clones in this sample may be carry-over from other donors' samples.

The chain employs TRBV12-3 or TRBV12-4 and TRBJ1-1, with D possibly being TRBD1 (6 bases). The CDR3 is 15 amino acids. V was cut by 6 bases and J by 4 bases, with 18 bases left in between. The CDR3 bases are TGTGCCAGCAGGTTAAAACAGGGAGGAAGCACTGAAGCTTTCTTT. This codes for CASRLKQGGSTEAFF.

Only a few counts were recorded for this clonotype. This chain connects TRBV14 to TRBJ2-1; D is perhaps TRBD1 or TRBD2 (5 bases each). The V gene's germline CDR1 is SGHDN and CDR2 FVKESK. CDR3 length: 15 amino acids. Trimming took off 3 bases at V and 3 bases at J, with 12 bases between the two ends. The CDR3 loop is CASSHPGTYYNEQFF. DNA for the CDR3: TGTGCCAGCAGCCATCCCGGGACCTACTACAATGAGCAGTTCTTC.

J is TRBJ1-3 and V is TRBV7-1, with D perhaps TRBD1 (6 bases). Being an ORF, TRBV7-1 has a function that is uncertain. This CDR3 has 14 residues. Deletions cut 6 bases from V and 0 bases from J, with 9 bases between. The CDR3 sequence is CASREGVSGNTIYF. The CDR3 DNA is TGTGCCAGCAGAGAGGGGGTCTCTGGAAACACCATATATTTT.

This clonotype turned up a few times. The chain combines TRBV3-1 with TRBJ2-5; D perhaps matches TRBD2 (6 bases). In germline, CDR1 is LGHDT, CDR2 YNNKEL (reference sequence). V lost 3 bases and J lost 3, with 17 bases in between. The CDR3 is 16 amino acids. The CDR3 bases are TGTGCCAGCAGCCACGCCTCAGAGCTAGCGAAAGAGACCCAGTACTTC. It translates to CASSHASELAKETQYF.

This clonotype occurred a few times. The chain carries TRBV5-1 and TRBJ2-1, with D maybe TRBD2 (7 bases). Trimming took 0 bases from V and 7 from J, leaving 17 bases between them. The germline gives CDR1 SGHRS, CDR2 YFSETQ. The CDR3 loop spans 16 amino acids. The CDR3 here is CASSLVVGGAGNEQFF. CDR3 coding DNA: TGCGCCAGCAGCTTGGTCGTAGGGGGGGCCGGTAATGAGCAGTTCTTC.

This chain connects TRBV9 to TRBJ2-3; 8 bases map to TRBD1. The CDR3 loop spans 17 amino acids. Germline CDR1 is SGDLS and CDR2 is YYNGEE. The ends lost 2 bases at V and 0 bases at J; junction bases unmatched: 8. The CDR3 region is CASSVSTGDPSTDTQYF. In DNA form, the CDR3 reads TGTGCCAGCAGCGTTTCGACAGGGGACCCTAGCACAGATACGCAGTATTTT.